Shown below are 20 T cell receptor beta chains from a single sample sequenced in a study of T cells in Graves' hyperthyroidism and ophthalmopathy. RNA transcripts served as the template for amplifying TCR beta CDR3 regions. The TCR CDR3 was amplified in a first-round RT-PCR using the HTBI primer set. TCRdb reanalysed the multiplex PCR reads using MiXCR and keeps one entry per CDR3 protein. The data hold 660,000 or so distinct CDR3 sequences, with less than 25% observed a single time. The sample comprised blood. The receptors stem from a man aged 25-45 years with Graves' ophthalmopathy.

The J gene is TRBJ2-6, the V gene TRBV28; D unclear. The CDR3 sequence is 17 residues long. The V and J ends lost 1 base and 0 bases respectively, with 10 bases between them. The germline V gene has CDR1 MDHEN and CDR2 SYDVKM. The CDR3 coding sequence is TGTGCCAGCAGTTTATACCCTTCCCACTCTGGGGCCAACGTCCTGACTTTC. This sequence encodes CASSLYPSHSGANVLTF.

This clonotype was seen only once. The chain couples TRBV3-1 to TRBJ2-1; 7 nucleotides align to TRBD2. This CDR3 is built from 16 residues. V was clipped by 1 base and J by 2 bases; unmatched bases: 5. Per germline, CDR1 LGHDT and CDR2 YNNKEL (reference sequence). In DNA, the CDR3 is TGTGCCAGCAGCCAAGCCGGGAGCGGGACCTACAATGAGCAGTTCTTC. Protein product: CASSQAGSGTYNEQFF.

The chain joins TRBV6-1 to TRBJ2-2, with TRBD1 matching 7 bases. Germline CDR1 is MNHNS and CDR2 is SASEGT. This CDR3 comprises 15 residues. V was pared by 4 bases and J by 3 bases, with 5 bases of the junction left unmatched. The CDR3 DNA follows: TGTGCCAGCAGTGGACAGGGCCGAGACACCGGGGAGCTGTTTTTT. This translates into CASSGQGRDTGELFF.

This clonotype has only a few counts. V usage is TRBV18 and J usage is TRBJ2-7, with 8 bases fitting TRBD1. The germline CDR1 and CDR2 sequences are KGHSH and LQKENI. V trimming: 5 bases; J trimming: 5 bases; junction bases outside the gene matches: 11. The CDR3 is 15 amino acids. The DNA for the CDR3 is TGTGCCAGCTCAAATTCCGGGACAGGAAATAACGAGCAGTACTTC. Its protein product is CASSNSGTGNNEQYF. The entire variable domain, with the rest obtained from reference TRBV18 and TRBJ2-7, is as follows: NAGVMQNPRHLVRRRGQEARLRCSPMKGHSHVYWYRQLPEEGLKFMVYLQKENIIDESGMPKERFSAEFPKEGPSILRIQQVVRGDSAAYFCASSNSGTGNNEQYFGPGTRLTVT.

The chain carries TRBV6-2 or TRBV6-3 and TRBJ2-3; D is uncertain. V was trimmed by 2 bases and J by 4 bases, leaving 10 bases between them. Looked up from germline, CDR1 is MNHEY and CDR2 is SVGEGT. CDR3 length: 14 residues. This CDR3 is CASSYGLAADTQYF. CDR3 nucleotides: TGTGCCAGCAGTTACGGGTTAGCCGCAGATACGCAGTATTTT.

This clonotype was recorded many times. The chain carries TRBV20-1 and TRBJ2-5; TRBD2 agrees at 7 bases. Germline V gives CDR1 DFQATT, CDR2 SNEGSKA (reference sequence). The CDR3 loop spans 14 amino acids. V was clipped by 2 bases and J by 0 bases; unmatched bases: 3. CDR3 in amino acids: CSARRRGYQETQYF. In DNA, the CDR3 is TGCAGTGCTAGACGGCGGGGGTACCAAGAGACCCAGTACTTC.

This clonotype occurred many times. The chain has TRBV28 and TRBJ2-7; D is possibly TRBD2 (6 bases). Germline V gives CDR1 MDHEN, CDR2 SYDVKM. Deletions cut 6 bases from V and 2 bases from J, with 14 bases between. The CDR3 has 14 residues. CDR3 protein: CASSLGAGTYEQYF. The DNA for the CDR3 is TGTGCCAGCAGCTTAGGAGCGGGCACCTACGAGCAGTACTTC.

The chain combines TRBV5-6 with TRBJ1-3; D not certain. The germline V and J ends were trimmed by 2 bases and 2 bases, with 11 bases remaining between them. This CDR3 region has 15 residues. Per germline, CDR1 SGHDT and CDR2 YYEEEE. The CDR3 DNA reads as TGTGCCAGCAGCTTCCGCTTTACCGCTGGAAACACCATATATTTT. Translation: CASSFRFTAGNTIYF.

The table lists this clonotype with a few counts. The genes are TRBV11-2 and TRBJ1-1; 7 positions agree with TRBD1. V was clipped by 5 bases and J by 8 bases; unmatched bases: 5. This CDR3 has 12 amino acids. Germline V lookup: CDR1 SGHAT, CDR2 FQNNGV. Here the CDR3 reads CASSRNRGEAFF. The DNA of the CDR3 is TGTGCCAGCAGCAGAAACAGGGGAGAAGCTTTCTTT.

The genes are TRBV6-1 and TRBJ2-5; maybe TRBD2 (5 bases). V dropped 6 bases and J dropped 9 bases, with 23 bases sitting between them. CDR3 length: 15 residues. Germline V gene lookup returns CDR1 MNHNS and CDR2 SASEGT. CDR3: CASSLRATFGEPQYF. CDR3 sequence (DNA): TGTGCCAGCAGCCTCCGAGCCACCTTCGGGGAGCCCCAGTACTTC.

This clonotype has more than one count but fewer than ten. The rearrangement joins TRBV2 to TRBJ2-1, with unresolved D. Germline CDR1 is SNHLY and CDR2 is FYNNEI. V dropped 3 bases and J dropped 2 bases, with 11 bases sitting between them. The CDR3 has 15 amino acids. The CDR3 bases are TGTGCCAGCAGTGATAAAGCGAAAACCTACAATGAGCAGTTCTTC. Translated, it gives CASSDKAKTYNEQFF.

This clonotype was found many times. The CDR3 sequence is CSALRESESYTF. The DNA of the CDR3 is TGCAGTGCTCTTCGGGAGTCAGAATCCTACACCTTC. This chain links TRBV20-1 with TRBJ1-2; D gene unclear. The germline gives CDR1 DFQATT, CDR2 SNEGSKA (reference sequence). The CDR3 runs to 12 residues. V was clipped by 5 bases and J by 10 bases, with 17 bases between them.

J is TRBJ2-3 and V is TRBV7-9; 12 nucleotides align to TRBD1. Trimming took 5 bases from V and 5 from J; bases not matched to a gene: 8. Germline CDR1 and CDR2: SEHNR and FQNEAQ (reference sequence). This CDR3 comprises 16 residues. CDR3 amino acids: CASSPPGQGARDTQYF. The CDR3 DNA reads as TGTGCCAGCAGCCCCCCGGGACAGGGGGCGAGAGATACGCAGTATTTT.

The CDR3 protein is CASSQERGLIGETQYF. The DNA for the CDR3 is TGTGCCAGCAGCCAAGAAAGGGGGCTAATCGGAGAGACCCAGTACTTC. This chain joins TRBV14 and TRBJ2-5; 7 nucleotides line up with TRBD1. Germline CDR1 reads SGHDN; CDR2 reads FVKESK. This CDR3 region has 16 residues. Trimming removed 0 bases from V and 4 bases from J; junction bases left unmatched: 8. The whole variable domain, filled in from reference TRBV14 and TRBJ2-5, reads EAGVTQFPSHSVIEKGQTVTLRCDPISGHDNLYWYRRVMGKEIKFLLHFVKESKQDESGMPNNRFLAERTGGTYSTLKVQPAELEDSGVYFCASSQERGLIGETQYFGPGTRLLVL.

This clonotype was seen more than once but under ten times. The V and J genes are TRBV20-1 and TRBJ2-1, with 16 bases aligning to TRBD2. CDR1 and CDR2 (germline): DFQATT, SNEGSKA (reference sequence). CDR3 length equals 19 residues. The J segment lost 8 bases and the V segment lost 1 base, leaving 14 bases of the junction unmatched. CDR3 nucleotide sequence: TGCAGTGCTAGAGTAGGGGGACAGGGACTAGCGGGAGGGATGGATGAGCAGTTCTTC. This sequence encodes CSARVGGQGLAGGMDEQFF.

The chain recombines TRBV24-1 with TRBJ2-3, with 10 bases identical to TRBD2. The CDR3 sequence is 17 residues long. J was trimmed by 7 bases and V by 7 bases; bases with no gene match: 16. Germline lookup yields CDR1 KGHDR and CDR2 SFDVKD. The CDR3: CATSFPGLASPGYTQYF. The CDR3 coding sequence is TGTGCCACCAGCTTCCCGGGACTAGCGAGCCCAGGGTATACGCAGTATTTT.

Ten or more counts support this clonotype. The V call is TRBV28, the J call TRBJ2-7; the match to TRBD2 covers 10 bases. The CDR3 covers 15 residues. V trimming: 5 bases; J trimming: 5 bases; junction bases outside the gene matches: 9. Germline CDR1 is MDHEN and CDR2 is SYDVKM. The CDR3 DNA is TGTGCCAGCAGTCTCCGCGGCCTAGCGGGAGACGAGCAGTACTTC. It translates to CASSLRGLAGDEQYF.

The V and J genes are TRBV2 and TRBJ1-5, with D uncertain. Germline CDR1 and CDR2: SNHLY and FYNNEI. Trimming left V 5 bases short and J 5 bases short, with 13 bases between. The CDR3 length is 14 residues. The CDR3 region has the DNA TGTGCCAGCAGTTCCTACACCGGCGATCAGCCCCAGCATTTT. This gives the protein CASSSYTGDQPQHF.

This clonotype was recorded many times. The CDR3 spells CASSQTGLNEKLFF. In DNA, the CDR3 is TGTGCCAGCTCTCAGACGGGACTTAATGAAAAACTGTTTTTT. The rearrangement links TRBV18 to TRBJ1-4, with TRBD1 as a possible D gene (5 bases). CDR3 length equals 14 residues. V gave up 6 bases and J gave up 4 bases, with 12 bases separating them. The germline CDR1 and CDR2 sequences are KGHSH and LQKENI.

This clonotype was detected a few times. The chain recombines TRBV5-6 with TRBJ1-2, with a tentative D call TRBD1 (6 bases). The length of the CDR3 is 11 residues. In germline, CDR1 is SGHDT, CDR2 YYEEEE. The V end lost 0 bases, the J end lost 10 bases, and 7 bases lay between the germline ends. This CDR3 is CASSLGTAYTF. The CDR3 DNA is TGTGCCAGCAGCTTGGGGACAGCCTACACCTTC.